These T cell receptor beta chains were read from a single sample in a study of OX40 agonist ivuxolimab in advanced cancers. Clones were sequenced by immunoSEQ multiplex PCR, and TCRdb holds only the in-frame ones, with some missing. The sample lists about 18,000 clones, roughly 84% occurring once. Sequences were derived from CD4+ or CD8+ T cells sorted from blood, sampled in a trial of the OX40 agonist ivuxolimab. The receptors here all came from an adult with an advanced solid tumor such as melanoma, head and neck, liver or kidney cancer. The CDR3 runs from the conserved cysteine through the conserved F or W. A D gene is named only where the DNA matches it firmly. For some rows the clone size is stated as once, few or many, or as a class when expanded; others skip it.

V gene	CDR3 length	clone size	D gene	J gene	CDR3 protein	CDR3 DNA
TRBV12-5	12	-	-	TRBJ2-7	CASVNQGNEQYF	TGTGCTAGTGTCAACCAGGGGAACGAGCAGTACTTC
TRBV11-2	15	-	-	TRBJ1-1	CASSLMEGLNTEAFF	TGTGCCAGCAGCTTAATGGAGGGTCTTAACACTGAAGCTTTCTTT
TRBV19	15	-	-	TRBJ1-1	CASSIGTGFNTEAFF	TGTGCCAGTAGTATAGGAACAGGGTTTAACACTGAAGCTTTCTTT
TRBV19	17	-	TRBD1	TRBJ1-3	CASSAWTGGAPGNTIYF	TGTGCCAGTAGTGCCTGGACAGGGGGCGCGCCGGGAAACACCATATATTTT
TRBV5-5	14	-	TRBD1	TRBJ1-4	CASSYEQGREKLFF	TGTGCCAGCAGCTACGAACAGGGGCGGGAAAAACTGTTTTTT
TRBV5-1	16	-	-	TRBJ1-4	CASSLIWGATNEKLFF	TGCGCCAGCAGCTTGATCTGGGGGGCAACTAATGAAAAACTGTTTTTT
TRBV15	18	-	-	TRBJ2-5	CATSRDLFGTAGSETQYF	TGTGCCACCAGCAGAGATTTATTTGGGACTGCGGGCTCGGAGACCCAGTACTTC
TRBV15	16	once	-	TRBJ1-1	CATSRDRQAVNTEAFF	TGTGCCACCAGCAGAGATCGCCAGGCCGTGAACACTGAAGCTTTCTTT
TRBV28	15	-	-	TRBJ1-1	CASSGQEARNTEAFF	TGTGCCAGCAGCGGTCAAGAAGCCAGGAACACTGAAGCTTTCTTT
TRBV23-1	18	-	-	TRBJ1-2	CASTQGSGSGLSNYGYTF	TGCGCCAGCACCCAGGGGTCAGGGAGTGGGTTGTCTAACTATGGCTACACCTTC
TRBV10-2	13	-	-	TRBJ2-7	CASSEGGLGEQYF	TGCGCCAGCAGTGAGGGGGGGTTGGGCGAGCAGTACTTC
TRBV9	13	-	-	TRBJ2-1	CASSVGEGVEQFF	TGTGCCAGCAGCGTAGGAGAAGGGGTTGAGCAGTTCTTC
TRBV7-9	16	-	-	TRBJ1-1	CASSPITGPRNTEAFF	TGTGCCAGCAGCCCAATCACGGGGCCGCGGAACACTGAAGCTTTCTTT
TRBV19	11	few	-	TRBJ2-7	CASSIFGEQYF	TGTGCCAGTAGTATCTTTGGCGAGCAGTACTTC
TRBV30	13	-	TRBD1	TRBJ2-5	CAWGDRAKETQYF	TGTGCCTGGGGGGACAGGGCTAAAGAGACCCAGTACTTC
TRBV10-3	16	few	TRBD2	TRBJ2-5	CAISDSGGGLAETQYF	TGTGCCATCAGTGACTCGGGCGGGGGATTGGCAGAGACCCAGTACTTC
TRBV11-1	17	-	-	TRBJ1-4	CASSLGSRGWLREKLFF	TGTGCCAGCAGCTTAGGTAGTCGCGGCTGGTTAAGAGAAAAACTGTTTTTT
TRBV5-6	14	-	-	TRBJ2-7	CASSLGAVPSKQYF	TGTGCCAGCAGCTTGGGCGCGGTTCCTTCAAAGCAGTACTTC
TRBV10-3	15	-	-	TRBJ1-4	CAISDELTTNEKLFF	TGTGCCATCAGTGACGAGCTCACAACTAATGAAAAACTGTTTTTT
TRBV5-6	17	-	TRBD1	TRBJ2-2	CASSPQRDRGRAGELFF	TGTGCCAGCTCCCCCCAACGGGACAGGGGTAGGGCCGGGGAGCTGTTTTTT
TRBV11-3	13	-	-	TRBJ2-7	CASSLVRGHEQYF	TGTGCCAGCAGCTTAGTCCGGGGCCACGAGCAGTACTTC
TRBV7-3	13	-	-	TRBJ2-1	CASSLDPGSEQFF	TGTGCCAGCAGCTTAGATCCGGGTTCGGAGCAGTTCTTC
TRBV9	15	-	-	TRBJ2-2	CASSGGAANTGELFF	TGTGCCAGCAGCGGGGGGGCGGCGAACACCGGGGAGCTGTTTTTT
TRBV9	15	-	-	TRBJ2-3	CASSVGVGITDTQYF	TGTGCCAGCAGCGTAGGAGTAGGAATCACAGATACGCAGTATTTT
TRBV5-6	13	-	-	TRBJ2-7	CASSFIARGKQYF	TGTGCCAGCAGCTTTATTGCTCGGGGGAAGCAGTACTTC
TRBV14	16	-	-	TRBJ1-4	CASSQDPRASNEKLFF	TGTGCCAGCAGCCAAGACCCCAGGGCGTCTAATGAAAAACTGTTTTTT
TRBV5-4	15	-	-	TRBJ1-6	CASSSPQEYNSPLHF	TGTGCCAGCAGCTCCCCTCAGGAGTATAATTCACCCCTCCACTTT
TRBV7-9	14	-	TRBD1	TRBJ1-2	CASSSPGTGLGYTF	TGTGCCAGCAGCTCCCCCGGGACAGGGTTGGGCTACACCTTC
TRBV9	14	once	-	TRBJ1-1	CASSAQWRGTEAFF	TGTGCCAGCAGCGCCCAGTGGAGGGGGACTGAAGCTTTCTTT
TRBV28	15	-	TRBD1	TRBJ1-4	CASSLRTGDNEKLFF	TGTGCCAGCAGTCTTCGGACAGGCGATAATGAAAAACTGTTTTTT
TRBV29-1	11	-	-	TRBJ1-2	CSVEALEGYTF	TGCAGCGTTGAAGCCCTGGAGGGCTACACCTTC
TRBV27	16	few	-	TRBJ2-2	CASTQWRGGRTGELFF	TGTGCCAGCACCCAATGGAGGGGGGGCCGTACCGGGGAGCTGTTTTTT
TRBV7-2	17	once	-	TRBJ2-7	CASSLAGPRDTSYEQYF	TGTGCCAGCAGCTTAGCAGGACCCCGGGACACCTCCTACGAGCAGTACTTC
TRBV30	18	-	-	TRBJ1-2	CAWYSATGLSKANYGYTF	TGTGCCTGGTATTCGGCAACAGGATTGAGCAAAGCTAACTATGGCTACACCTTC
TRBV5-6	17	once	TRBD1	TRBJ2-1	CASSQGTGLGIYNEQFF	TGTGCCAGCAGCCAAGGGACAGGGTTGGGGATATACAATGAGCAGTTCTTC
TRBV27	15	-	-	TRBJ2-5	CASSWSANPQETQYF	TGTGCCAGCAGTTGGTCGGCTAACCCCCAAGAGACCCAGTACTTC
TRBV19	13	-	TRBD1	TRBJ1-1	CASGSGGVTEAFF	TGTGCCAGTGGTTCAGGGGGAGTAACTGAAGCTTTCTTT
TRBV27	13	-	-	TRBJ2-3	CASSLSVPDTQYF	TGTGCCAGCAGTTTATCCGTCCCAGATACGCAGTATTTT
TRBV13	14	-	-	TRBJ2-7	CASNSKGGTYEQYF	TGTGCCAGCAACTCTAAAGGCGGAACCTACGAGCAGTACTTC
TRBV11-2	18	-	TRBD2	TRBJ2-1	CASNPSASGGARYNEQFF	TGTGCCAGCAACCCGTCGGCTAGCGGGGGGGCCCGCTACAATGAGCAGTTCTTC
TRBV6-6	14	-	-	TRBJ2-7	CASSPTVDPYEQYF	TGTGCCAGCTCACCGACAGTCGATCCCTACGAGCAGTACTTC
TRBV5-1	15	-	-	TRBJ2-7	CASSLAVQATYEQYF	TGCGCCAGCAGCTTGGCCGTACAGGCCACCTACGAGCAGTACTTC
TRBV2	13	-	-	TRBJ2-5	CASSEGTRETQYF	TGTGCCAGCAGTGAAGGGACAAGGGAGACCCAGTACTTC
TRBV10-2	13	-	-	TRBJ2-7	CASSEGGLGEQYF	TGCGCCAGCAGTGAGGGGGGGTTGGGCGAGCAGTACTTC
TRBV19	13	-	-	TRBJ1-2	CASSFSSNYGYTF	TGTGCCAGTAGTTTCTCATCAAACTATGGCTACACCTTC
TRBV5-5	14	-	-	TRBJ1-1	CASTQYRWNTEAFF	TGTGCCAGCACCCAATATCGTTGGAACACTGAAGCTTTCTTT
TRBV6-5	11	few	-	TRBJ2-1	CAVRGDNEQFF	TGTGCCGTAAGAGGTGACAATGAGCAGTTCTTC
TRBV27	15	-	-	TRBJ1-5	CASSPPRSRGQPQHF	TGTGCCAGCAGTCCGCCCAGGTCCCGGGGGCAGCCCCAGCATTTT
TRBV6-5	13	-	-	TRBJ2-1	CASSYTPSDEQFF	TGTGCCAGCAGTTACACCCCTTCCGATGAGCAGTTCTTC
TRBV27	14	-	-	TRBJ1-6	CASSPGLPNSPLHF	TGTGCCAGCAGCCCGGGACTGCCGAATTCACCCCTCCACTTT
TRBV4-3	17	-	TRBD2	TRBJ2-7	CASSQDSGTLGVYEQYF	TGCGCCAGCAGCCAAGATAGCGGGACACTCGGAGTCTACGAGCAGTACTTC
TRBV27	14	-	-	TRBJ1-4	CASSFFSTNEKLFF	TGTGCCAGCAGTTTCTTTTCAACTAATGAAAAACTGTTTTTT
TRBV27	12	once	-	TRBJ2-3	CASRGLAVLQYF	TGTGCCAGCAGAGGTTTAGCGGTACTGCAGTATTTT